These 3 T cell receptor beta chains came from one sample sequenced in a study of blood T cell repertoires in COVID-19 (dated by TCRdb to 2018 to 2021). Receptor libraries were prepared by the immunoSEQ multiplex PCR assay. What TCRdb holds here is the immuneACCESS table cut down to in-frame rearrangements. Part of the clones is not present; checked against another copy, under half of the missing clones reflect an unresolved V gene, and the others are unexplained. This sample is represented by about 140,000 clones; approximately 80% of them were singletons. Together, the top ten hold 1.6% of the sample. The sequenced sample consisted of peripheral blood. Receptor source: a human donor in a cohort sampled during active COVID-19.

The rearrangement joins TRBV3-1 (or the pseudogene TRBV3-2) to TRBJ1-1; no clear D. CDR1 and CDR2 (germline): LGHDT, YNNKEL (reference sequence). This CDR3 contains 16 residues. V lost 2 bases to trimming and J lost 3 bases, with 16 bases between them. CDR3 sequence reads: CASSQNFVGRDTEAFF. CDR3 in DNA: TGTGCCAGCAGCCAAAATTTCGTCGGCCGGGACACTGAAGCTTTCTTT.

J is TRBJ2-1 and V is TRBV7-2, with D perhaps matching TRBD2 (5 bases). Germline V gene data show CDR1 as SGHTA and CDR2 as FQGNSA. V lost 0 bases and J 6 bases, leaving 12 bases between the germline ends. This CDR3 is 15 amino acids long. The chain's CDR3 is CASSLATLATNEQFF. The CDR3 DNA follows: TGTGCCAGCAGCTTAGCAACCTTAGCGACCAATGAGCAGTTCTTC.

The chain combines TRBV25-1 with TRBJ1-4, with 7 positions matching TRBD1. The CDR3 has 17 amino acids. With V trimmed by 1 base and J by 8 bases, 13 bases remained unmatched. Per the germline V gene, CDR1 is MGHDK and CDR2 is SYGVNS. This CDR3 reads CASSESRGQVRREKLFF. The CDR3 DNA reads as TGTGCCAGCAGTGAATCAAGAGGACAGGTCCGGAGGGAAAAACTGTTTTTT.